This T cell receptor beta chain was captured by sequencing in a study of beta chain features in type 1 diabetes. Study findings and constraints: Researchers report that Type 1 diabetes patients had moderately but significantly shorter TCRB CDR3s across all four CD4+ subsets.

CDR1 and CDR2 from the germline V gene are PRHDT and FYEKMQ (reference sequence). This CDR3 is built from 14 residues. The V end was cut by 5 bases, the J end by 2 bases, with 12 bases between. As every portion of the isolated RNA was reverse transcribed, the sequencing read expressed TCRB transcripts. Profiling relied on immunoSEQ multiplex PCR, and the TCRdb table lists in-frame clones only, not all of them. The table lists more than 300,000 clones, roughly 12% of them singletons. A word on this clone: Its antigen remains unknown.

The TCR sequence derives from a woman aged 18-35 years with type 1 diabetes. The chain has TRBV13 and TRBJ1-1; a weak D match, TRBD1 (6 bases). Sequencing input: naive CD4+ T cells from blood. The DNA of the CDR3 is TGTGCCAGCAGCCCCTGGACAGATAACACTGAAGCTTTCTTT. It encodes CASSPWTDNTEAFF.